The clone carrying this T cell receptor beta chain was detected once. Its matching antigen is unknown. The data are from a study of T cell repertoires in cytomegalovirus infection. Overall study: Peptides in the study included HLA-C-restricted and HLA-B-restricted CMV epitopes. A matching HLA type, together with CMV infection, was signaled by public TCR beta signatures.

Study observations and caveats: HLA-C-restricted CMV clonotypes gave the most frequent clonotype in two of eight donors. CMV carriers with the relevant HLA were identified by cumulative public TCR beta family frequency.

Germline CDR1 is DFQATT and CDR2 is SNEGSKA (reference sequence). The CDR3 spans 14 residues. J gave up 0 bases and V 1 base, and 3 bases lay outside the gene matches. TCRdb reprocessed the reads via MiXCR and lists one record per CDR3 protein. This sample carries hundreds of thousands of distinct CDR3 sequences, roughly 36% of them seen once, and the ten largest clones take roughly 18%. The sequenced sample was cultured PBMCs, obtained from culture after CMV antigen stimulation. The TCR was taken from a human donor in good health (CMV status not recorded). Some clones in this sample may be carry-over from other donors' samples. The rearrangement joins TRBV20-1 to TRBJ2-7; the match to TRBD1 covers 7 bases. Here the CDR3 DNA reads TGCAGTGCTAGAGGACAGGGAATCTCCTACGAGCAGTACTTC. It specifies CSARGQGISYEQYF.